The present T cell receptor beta chain was sequenced within a study of response to subunit inactivated influenza vaccine. This CDR3 is 15 amino acids long. Trimming at V came to 5 bases and at J to 3 bases, leaving 7 bases not matched to a gene. MiXCR, run by TCRdb on the RT-PCR reads, gives a single entry per CDR3 protein. The table records just under 550,000 distinct CDR3 sequences, under 30% of them present only once. This sample also belongs to another study, concerning T cells expressing NK-cell markers. That report adds: It was by 5'RACE template switching with UMIs that TCR beta cDNA was made. Among the eight sequenced donors, seven tested HCMV-seropositive and one tested seronegative. Expanded NKG2C+ T cell clones were not confirmed as HCMV-specific.

The receptor comes from a man aged 50-59 years who received an inactivated influenza vaccine. The V gene is TRBV12-3 or TRBV12-4, the J gene TRBJ1-5; 7 bases map to TRBD1. Sequencing used CD4+ T cells sorted from PBMCs, obtained approximately 12 days after vaccination. CDR3 in DNA: TGTGCCAGCAGTCCGGGACAGAATTACAATCAGCCCCAGCATTTT. Translated: CASSPGQNYNQPQHF.